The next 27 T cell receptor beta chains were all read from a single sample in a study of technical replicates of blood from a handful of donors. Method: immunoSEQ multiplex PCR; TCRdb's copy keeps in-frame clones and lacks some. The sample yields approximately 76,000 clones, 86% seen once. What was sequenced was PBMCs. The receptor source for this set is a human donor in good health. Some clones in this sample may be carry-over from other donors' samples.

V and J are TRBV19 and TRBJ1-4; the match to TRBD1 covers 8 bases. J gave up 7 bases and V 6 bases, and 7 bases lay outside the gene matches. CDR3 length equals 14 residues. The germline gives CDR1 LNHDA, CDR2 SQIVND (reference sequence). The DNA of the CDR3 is TGTGCCAGTAGGCTCTCGGACAGGGTTGAAAAACTGTTTTTT. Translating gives CASRLSDRVEKLFF.

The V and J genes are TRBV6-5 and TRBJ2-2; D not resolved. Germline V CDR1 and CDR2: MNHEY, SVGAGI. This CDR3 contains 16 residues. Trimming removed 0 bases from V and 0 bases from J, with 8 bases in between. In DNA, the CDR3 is TGTGCCAGCAGTTACTCGAGTCGGGCGAACACCGGGGAGCTGTTTTTT. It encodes CASSYSSRANTGELFF.

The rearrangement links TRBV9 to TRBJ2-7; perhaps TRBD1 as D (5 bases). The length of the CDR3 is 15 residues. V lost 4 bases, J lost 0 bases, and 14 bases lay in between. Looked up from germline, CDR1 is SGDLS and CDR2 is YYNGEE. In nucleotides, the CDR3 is TGTGCCAGCAGCCCTTACAGGACCCGCTCCTACGAGCAGTACTTC. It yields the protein CASSPYRTRSYEQYF.

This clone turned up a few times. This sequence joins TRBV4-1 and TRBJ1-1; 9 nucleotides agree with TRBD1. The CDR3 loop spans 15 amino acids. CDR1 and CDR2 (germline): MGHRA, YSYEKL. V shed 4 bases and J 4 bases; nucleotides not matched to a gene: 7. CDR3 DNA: TGCGCCAGCAGCCCCGGACAGGGGTTGGCCACTGAAGCTTTCTTT. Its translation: CASSPGQGLATEAFF.

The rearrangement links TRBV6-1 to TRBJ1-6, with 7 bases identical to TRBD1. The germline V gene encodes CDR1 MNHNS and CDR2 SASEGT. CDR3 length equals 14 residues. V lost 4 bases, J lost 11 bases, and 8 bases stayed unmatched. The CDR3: CASSGGTAQTPLHF. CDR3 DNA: TGTGCCAGCAGTGGCGGGACAGCCCAAACACCCCTCCACTTT.

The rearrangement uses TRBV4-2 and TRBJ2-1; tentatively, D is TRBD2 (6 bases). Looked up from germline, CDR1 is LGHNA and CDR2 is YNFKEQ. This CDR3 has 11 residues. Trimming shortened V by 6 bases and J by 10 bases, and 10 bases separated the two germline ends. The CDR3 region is CASRLAEEQFF. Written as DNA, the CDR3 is TGTGCCAGCAGACTAGCAGAGGAGCAGTTCTTC.

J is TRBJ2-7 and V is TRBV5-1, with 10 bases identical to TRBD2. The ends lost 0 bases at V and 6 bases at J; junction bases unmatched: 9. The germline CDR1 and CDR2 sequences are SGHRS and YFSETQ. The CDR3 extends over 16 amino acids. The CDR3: CASSLGAAGGPIEQYF. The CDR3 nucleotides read TGCGCCAGCAGCTTGGGCGCAGCGGGGGGGCCTATCGAGCAGTACTTC. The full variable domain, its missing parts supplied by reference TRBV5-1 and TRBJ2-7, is KAGVTQTPRYLIKTRGQQVTLSCSPISGHRSVSWYQQTPGQGLQFLFEYFSETQRNKGNFPGRFSGRQFSNSRSEMNVSTLELGDSALYLCASSLGAAGGPIEQYFGPGTRLTVT.

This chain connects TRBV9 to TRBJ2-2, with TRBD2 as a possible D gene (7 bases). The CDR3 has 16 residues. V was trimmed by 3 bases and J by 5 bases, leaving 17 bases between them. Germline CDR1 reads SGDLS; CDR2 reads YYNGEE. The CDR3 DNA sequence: TGTGCCAGCAGCGCTCGCGGGGGCCCGGGGACCGGGGAGCTGTTTTTT. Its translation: CASSARGGPGTGELFF.

The DNA of the CDR3 is TGTGCCAGCAGTTCCGGTCCGGGGATGGGGACCCAGTACTTC. Its protein is CASSSGPGMGTQYF. The gene calls are TRBV27 and TRBJ2-5, with D maybe TRBD2 (5 bases). The CDR3 runs to 14 residues. Trimming took off 4 bases at V and 7 bases at J, with 16 bases between the two ends. From germline, CDR1 is MNHEY and CDR2 SMNVEV (reference sequence).

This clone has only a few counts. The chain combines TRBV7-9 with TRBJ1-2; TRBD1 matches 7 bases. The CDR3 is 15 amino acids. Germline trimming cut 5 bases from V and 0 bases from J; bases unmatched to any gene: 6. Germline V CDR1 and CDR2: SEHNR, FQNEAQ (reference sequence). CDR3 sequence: CASSPGQSPNYGYTF. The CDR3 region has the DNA TGTGCCAGCAGCCCGGGACAGAGCCCTAACTATGGCTACACCTTC.

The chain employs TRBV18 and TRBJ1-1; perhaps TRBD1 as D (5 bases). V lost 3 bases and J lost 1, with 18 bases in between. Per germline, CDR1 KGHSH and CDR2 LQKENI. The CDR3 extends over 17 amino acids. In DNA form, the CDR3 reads TGTGCCAGCTCACCGGGAAGAGTAGGGGTTGGGAACACTGAAGCTTTCTTT. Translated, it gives CASSPGRVGVGNTEAFF.

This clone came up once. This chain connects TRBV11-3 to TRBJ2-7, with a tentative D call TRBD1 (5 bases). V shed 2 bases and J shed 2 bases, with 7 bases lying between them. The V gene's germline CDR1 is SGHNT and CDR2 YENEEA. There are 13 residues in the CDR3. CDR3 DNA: TGTGCCAGCAGCTTACAGGGAACCTACGAGCAGTACTTC. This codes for CASSLQGTYEQYF.

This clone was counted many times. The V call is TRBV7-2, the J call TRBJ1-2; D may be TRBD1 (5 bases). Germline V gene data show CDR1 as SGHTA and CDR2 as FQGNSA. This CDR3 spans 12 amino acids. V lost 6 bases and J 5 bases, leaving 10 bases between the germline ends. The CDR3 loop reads CASSTGVYGYTF. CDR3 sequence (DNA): TGTGCCAGCAGTACAGGTGTTTATGGCTACACCTTC.

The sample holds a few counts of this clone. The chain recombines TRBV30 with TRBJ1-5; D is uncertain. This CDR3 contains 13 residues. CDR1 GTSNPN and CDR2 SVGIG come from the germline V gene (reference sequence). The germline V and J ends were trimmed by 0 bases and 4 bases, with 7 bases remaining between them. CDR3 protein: CAWSVGRNQPQHF. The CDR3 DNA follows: TGTGCCTGGAGTGTCGGGAGGAATCAGCCCCAGCATTTT.

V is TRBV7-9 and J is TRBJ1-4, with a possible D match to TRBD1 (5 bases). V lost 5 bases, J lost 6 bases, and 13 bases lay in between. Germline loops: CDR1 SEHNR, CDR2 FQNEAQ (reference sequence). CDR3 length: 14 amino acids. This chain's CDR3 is CASSVLGGDEKLFF. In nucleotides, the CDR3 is TGTGCCAGCAGCGTACTGGGAGGGGATGAAAAACTGTTTTTT. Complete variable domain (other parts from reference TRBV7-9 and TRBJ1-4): DTGVSQNPRHKITKRGQNVTFRCDPISEHNRLYWYRQTLGQGPEFLTYFQNEAQLEKSRLLSDRFSAERPKGSFSTLEIQRTEQGDSAMYLCASSVLGGDEKLFFGSGTQLSVL.

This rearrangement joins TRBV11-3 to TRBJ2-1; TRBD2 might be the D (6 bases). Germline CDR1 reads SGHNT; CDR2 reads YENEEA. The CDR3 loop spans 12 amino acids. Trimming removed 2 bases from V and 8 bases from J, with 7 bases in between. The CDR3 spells CASSLPGDEQFF. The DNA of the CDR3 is TGTGCCAGCAGCTTACCGGGGGATGAGCAGTTCTTC.

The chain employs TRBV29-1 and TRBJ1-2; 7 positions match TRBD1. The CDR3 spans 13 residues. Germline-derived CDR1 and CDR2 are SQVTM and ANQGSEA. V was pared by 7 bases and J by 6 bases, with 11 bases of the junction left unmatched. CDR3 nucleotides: TGCAGCGCCGGACAGGCACTGGGGGATGGCTACACCTTC. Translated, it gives CSAGQALGDGYTF. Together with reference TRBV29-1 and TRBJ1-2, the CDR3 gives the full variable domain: SAVISQKPSRDICQRGTSLTIQCQVDSQVTMMFWYRQQPGQSLTLIATANQGSEATYESGFVIDKFPISRPNLTFSTLTVSNMSPEDSSIYLCSAGQALGDGYTFGSGTRLTVV.

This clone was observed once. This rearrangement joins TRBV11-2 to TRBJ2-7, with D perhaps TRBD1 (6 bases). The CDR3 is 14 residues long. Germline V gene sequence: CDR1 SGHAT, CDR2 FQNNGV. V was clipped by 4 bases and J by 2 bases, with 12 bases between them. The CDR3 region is CASSSRGGTYEQYF. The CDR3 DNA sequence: TGTGCCAGCAGCTCGCGAGGGGGAACCTACGAGCAGTACTTC.

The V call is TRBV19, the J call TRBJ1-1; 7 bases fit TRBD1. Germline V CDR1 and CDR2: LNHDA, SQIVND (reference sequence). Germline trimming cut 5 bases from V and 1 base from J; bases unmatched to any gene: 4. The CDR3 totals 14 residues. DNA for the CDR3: TGTGCCAGTAGTTTGACAGGGCCGAACACTGAAGCTTTCTTT. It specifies CASSLTGPNTEAFF.

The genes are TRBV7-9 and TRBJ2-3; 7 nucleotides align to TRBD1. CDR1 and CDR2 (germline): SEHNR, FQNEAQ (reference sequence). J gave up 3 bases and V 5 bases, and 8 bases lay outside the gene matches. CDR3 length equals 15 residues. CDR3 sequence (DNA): TGTGCCAGCAGCCCACAGGGGTCCGGAACAGATACGCAGTATTTT. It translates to CASSPQGSGTDTQYF.

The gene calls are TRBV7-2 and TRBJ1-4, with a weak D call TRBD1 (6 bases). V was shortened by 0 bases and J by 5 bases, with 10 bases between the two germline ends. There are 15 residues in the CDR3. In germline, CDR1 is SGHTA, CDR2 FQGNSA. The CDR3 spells CASSLAQGRNEKLFF. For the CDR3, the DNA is TGTGCCAGCAGCTTAGCACAGGGACGAAATGAAAAACTGTTTTTT.

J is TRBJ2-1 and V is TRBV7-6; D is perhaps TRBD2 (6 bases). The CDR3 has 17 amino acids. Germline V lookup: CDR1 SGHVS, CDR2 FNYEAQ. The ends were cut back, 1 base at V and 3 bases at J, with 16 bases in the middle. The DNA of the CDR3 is TGTGCCAGCAGCTTAGTCCCAGCGGGTGGTGTCTACAATGAGCAGTTCTTC. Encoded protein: CASSLVPAGGVYNEQFF. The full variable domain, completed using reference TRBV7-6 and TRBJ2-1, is GAGVSQSPRYKVTKRGQDVALRCDPISGHVSLYWYRQALGQGPEFLTYFNYEAQQDKSGLPNDRFSAERPEGSISTLTIQRTEQRDSAMYRCASSLVPAGGVYNEQFFGPGTRLTVL.

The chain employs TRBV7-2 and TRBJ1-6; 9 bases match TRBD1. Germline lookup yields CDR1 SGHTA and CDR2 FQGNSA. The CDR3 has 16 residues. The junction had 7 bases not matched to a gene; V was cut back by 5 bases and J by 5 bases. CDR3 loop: CASSRTQGANNSPLHF. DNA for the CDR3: TGTGCCAGCAGCCGGACACAGGGGGCCAATAATTCACCCCTCCACTTT.

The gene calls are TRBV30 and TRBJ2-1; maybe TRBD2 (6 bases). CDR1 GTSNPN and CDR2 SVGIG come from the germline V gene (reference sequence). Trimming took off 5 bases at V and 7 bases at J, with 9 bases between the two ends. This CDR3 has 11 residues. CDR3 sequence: CAWGDWNEQFF. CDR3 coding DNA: TGTGCCTGGGGGGACTGGAATGAGCAGTTCTTC.

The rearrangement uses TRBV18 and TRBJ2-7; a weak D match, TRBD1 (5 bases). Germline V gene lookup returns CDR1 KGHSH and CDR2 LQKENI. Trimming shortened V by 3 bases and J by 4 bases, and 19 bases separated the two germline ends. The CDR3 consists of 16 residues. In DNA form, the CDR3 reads TGTGCCAGCTCACCTCAGGCGCCGCAGGGCGGATACGAGCAGTACTTC. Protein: CASSPQAPQGGYEQYF. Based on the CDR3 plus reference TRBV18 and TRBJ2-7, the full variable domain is NAGVMQNPRHLVRRRGQEARLRCSPMKGHSHVYWYRQLPEEGLKFMVYLQKENIIDESGMPKERFSAEFPKEGPSILRIQQVVRGDSAAYFCASSPQAPQGGYEQYFGPGTRLTVT.

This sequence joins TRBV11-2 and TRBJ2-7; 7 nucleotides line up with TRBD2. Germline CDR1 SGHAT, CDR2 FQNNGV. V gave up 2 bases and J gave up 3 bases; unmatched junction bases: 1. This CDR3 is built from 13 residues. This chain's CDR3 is CASSLTSDYEQYF. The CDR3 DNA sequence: TGTGCCAGCAGCTTAACTAGCGACTACGAGCAGTACTTC.

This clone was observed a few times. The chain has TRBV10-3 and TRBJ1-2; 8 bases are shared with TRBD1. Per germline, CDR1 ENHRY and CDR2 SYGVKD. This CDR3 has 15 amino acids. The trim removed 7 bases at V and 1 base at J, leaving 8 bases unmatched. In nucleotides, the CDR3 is TGTGCCATCAAGGTCGGGACAGGCCATAACTATGGCTACACCTTC. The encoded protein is CAIKVGTGHNYGYTF.